The 27 T cell receptor beta chains below come from one sample, sequenced in a study of T cell responses to AZD1222 COVID-19 vaccine. Profiling relied on immunoSEQ multiplex PCR, and the TCRdb table lists in-frame clones only, not all of them. The repertoire holds 180,000 or so clones, about 95% seen once, with around 0.66% in the top ten. The sequencing here drew on peripheral blood, taken on day 0 of AZD1222 vaccination. The source of these receptors is an adult in good health.

The genes are TRBV25-1 and TRBJ1-1, with a weak D call TRBD1 (6 bases). With 3 bases removed from V and 5 bases from J, the gap between germline ends came to 10 bases. CDR1 and CDR2 (germline): MGHDK, SYGVNS. The CDR3 runs 13 residues. The CDR3 here is CASSDRTGTEAFF. CDR3 DNA: TGTGCCAGCAGTGACCGAACAGGGACTGAAGCTTTCTTT.

In this sample, this clone turned up once. The V gene is TRBV5-4, the J gene TRBJ1-2, with no clear D. V shed 1 base and J shed 8 bases, with 12 bases lying between them. Per germline, CDR1 SGHNT and CDR2 YYREEE (reference sequence). The CDR3 is 13 residues long. CDR3 region: CASSLLELRGYTF. The CDR3 DNA follows: TGTGCCAGCAGCTTGTTAGAACTTCGAGGCTACACCTTC.

CDR3: CASSYSPGEGTQYF. Here the CDR3 DNA reads TGTGCCAGCAGTTACTCCCCGGGGGAAGGGACCCAGTACTTC. This sequence joins TRBV6-6 and TRBJ2-5; tentative D call: TRBD2 (6 bases). V was shortened by 0 bases and J by 7 bases, with 12 bases between the two germline ends. Per the germline V gene, CDR1 is MNHNY and CDR2 is SVGAGI (reference sequence). The CDR3 has 14 amino acids.

This chain connects TRBV18 to TRBJ2-2; 9 positions match TRBD2. This CDR3 has 17 residues. V was pared by 6 bases and J by 1 base, with 9 bases of the junction left unmatched. CDR1 is KGHSH, CDR2 LQKENI, per germline. The CDR3 sequence is CASSRQTSGQNTGELFF. CDR3 coding DNA: TGTGCCAGCTCCCGTCAGACTAGCGGCCAGAACACCGGGGAGCTGTTTTTT.

The rearrangement links TRBV6-1 to TRBJ2-2, with no clear D. This CDR3 region has 13 residues. The V gene's germline CDR1 is MNHNS and CDR2 SASEGT. Trimming took 3 bases from V and 3 from J, leaving 5 bases between them. CDR3 DNA sequence: TGTGCCAGCAGTGAGGCGGACACCGGGGAGCTGTTTTTT. Amino acids: CASSEADTGELFF.

The CDR3: CASSRDSKNTEAFF. Here the CDR3 DNA reads TGCGCCAGCAGCCGGGACAGTAAGAACACTGAAGCTTTCTTT. The V and J genes are TRBV4-1 and TRBJ1-1; TRBD1 matches 7 bases. V lost 4 bases and J lost 1; bases outside the gene matches: 3. The CDR3 covers 14 residues. The germline V gene encodes CDR1 MGHRA and CDR2 YSYEKL.

The CDR3 DNA is TGTGCCAGCAGCTTGAGTTGGACAGGGGGCGCGGGGGACACTGAAGCTTTCTTT. This gives the protein CASSLSWTGGAGDTEAFF. The V and J genes are TRBV5-4 and TRBJ1-1; 11 nucleotides align to TRBD1. V shed 1 base, J shed 3 bases, and the junction held 11 bases outside the gene matches. This CDR3 is built from 18 residues. CDR1 is SGHNT, CDR2 YYREEE, per germline (reference sequence).

The gene calls are TRBV24-1 and TRBJ1-1, with D tentatively TRBD1 (5 bases). Between the trimmed V and J ends, which lost 5 bases and 6 bases, there was a span of 9 bases. Germline CDR1 reads KGHDR; CDR2 reads SFDVKD. The CDR3 is 12 residues long. The CDR3 loop reads CATSVGGPEAFF. The CDR3 DNA sequence: TGTGCCACCAGTGTCGGGGGACCTGAAGCTTTCTTT.

The chain couples TRBV19 to TRBJ1-1, with D uncertain. The CDR3 has 15 amino acids. Germline assignment: CDR1 LNHDA and CDR2 SQIVND (reference sequence). V shed 5 bases and J shed 6 bases, with 19 bases lying between them. CDR3 protein: CASSDQAPRWAEAFF. DNA for the CDR3: TGTGCCAGTAGTGACCAGGCCCCTCGCTGGGCTGAAGCTTTCTTT.

The CDR3 region is CAIAEAGQANTF. CDR3 DNA sequence: TGTGCCATCGCAGAGGCGGGACAAGCTAACACCTTC. The chain employs TRBV10-3 and TRBJ1-2, with D perhaps TRBD1 (6 bases). There are 12 residues in the CDR3. Germline V CDR1 and CDR2: ENHRY, SYGVKD. The V end was cut by 8 bases, the J end by 12 bases, with 19 bases between.

In DNA form, the CDR3 reads TGTGCCAGCAGCTTATTGATTACAGGGGATAGGTCCTACGAGCAGTACTTC. It encodes CASSLLITGDRSYEQYF. The V call is TRBV7-2, the J call TRBJ2-7; the match to TRBD1 covers 7 bases. The CDR3 runs to 17 residues. Germline lookup yields CDR1 SGHTA and CDR2 FQGNSA. V gave up 2 bases and J gave up 1 base; unmatched junction bases: 11.

This clone was seen a single time. The gene calls are TRBV12-5 and TRBJ2-7, with TRBD2 identical over 13 bases. This CDR3 spans 17 amino acids. Unmatched junction bases numbered 6, after V lost 2 bases and J lost 2 bases. CDR1 is LGHNT and CDR2 is FRNRAP in the germline V gene. The CDR3, as DNA: TGTGCTAGTGGTTTGCCGACTAGCGGGAGGTCTCCCTACGAGCAGTACTTC. Its protein is CASGLPTSGRSPYEQYF.

The gene calls are TRBV6-5 and TRBJ2-1; TRBD2 aligns across 9 bases. CDR3 length: 15 amino acids. V dropped 6 bases and J dropped 3; count of bases not matched to a gene: 6. The germline gives CDR1 MNHEY, CDR2 SVGAGI. CDR3 loop: CASSLVAGDYNEQFF. The CDR3, as DNA: TGTGCCAGCAGCCTCGTAGCGGGAGACTACAATGAGCAGTTCTTC.

The chain carries TRBV2 and TRBJ1-2; TRBD1 is a possible D gene (6 bases). CDR3 length equals 17 residues. With 6 bases removed from V and 0 bases from J, the gap between germline ends came to 20 bases. Germline V lookup: CDR1 SNHLY, CDR2 FYNNEI. CDR3 in DNA: TGTGCCAGCAGGGCCAATCAATGGGCAGGGGCTAACTATGGCTACACCTTC. Translated, it gives CASRANQWAGANYGYTF.

In this sample, this clone turned up once. This chain connects TRBV19 to TRBJ1-2; TRBD1 is a possible D gene (6 bases). CDR3 length: 14 amino acids. V lost 3 bases, J lost 4 bases, and 12 bases lay in between. Germline V gene lookup returns CDR1 LNHDA and CDR2 SQIVND (reference sequence). The CDR3 protein is CASSIQTGVYGYTF. The CDR3 bases are TGTGCCAGTAGTATCCAGACAGGAGTCTATGGCTACACCTTC.

V gene TRBV30 combines with J gene TRBJ1-1; a possible D gene is TRBD1 (6 bases). This CDR3 has 11 residues. Per germline, CDR1 GTSNPN and CDR2 SVGIG (reference sequence). The germline V and J ends were trimmed by 3 bases and 8 bases, with 10 bases remaining between them. The CDR3 protein is CAWRAGEEAFF. Written as DNA, the CDR3 is TGTGCCTGGAGGGCAGGGGAGGAAGCTTTCTTT.

The CDR3 here is CASTFTGAYGYTF. The DNA of the CDR3 is TGTGCCAGCACCTTTACAGGGGCCTATGGCTACACCTTC. V and J are TRBV12-3 or TRBV12-4 and TRBJ1-2, with 7 positions matching TRBD1. CDR3 length: 13 residues. V lost 7 bases to trimming and J lost 4 bases; unmatched junction nucleotides: 6.

V and J are TRBV15 and TRBJ1-3; no clear D. This CDR3 is built from 15 residues. CDR1 is LNHNV and CDR2 is YYDKDF in the germline V gene (reference sequence). V dropped 1 base and J dropped 0 bases, with 7 bases sitting between them. CDR3 sequence reads: CATSRAVDSGNTIYF. The CDR3 coding sequence is TGTGCCACCAGCAGAGCAGTAGACTCTGGAAACACCATATATTTT.

The chain joins TRBV10-3 to TRBJ1-1; D uncertain. Per germline, CDR1 ENHRY and CDR2 SYGVKD. Trimming cost V 4 bases and J 1 base, with 7 bases left between them. The CDR3 consists of 13 residues. The CDR3 DNA is TGTGCCATCAGTGTCGGACCGAACACTGAAGCTTTCTTT. Amino acid sequence: CAISVGPNTEAFF.

The rearrangement uses TRBV30 and TRBJ2-2, with no clear D. The germline CDR1 and CDR2 sequences are GTSNPN and SVGIG (reference sequence). This CDR3 comprises 12 residues. V was clipped by 4 bases and J by 1 base, with 4 bases between them. The CDR3: CAWNGNTGELFF. CDR3 in DNA: TGTGCCTGGAACGGGAACACCGGGGAGCTGTTTTTT.

The chain uses TRBV5-5 and TRBJ2-1; 8 bases are shared with TRBD1. The V gene's germline CDR1 is SGHKS and CDR2 YYEKEE (reference sequence). There are 13 residues in the CDR3. V trimming: 3 bases; J trimming: 9 bases; junction bases outside the gene matches: 5. CDR3 region: CASSYGQGGEQFF. As DNA, the CDR3 is TGTGCCAGCAGCTATGGACAGGGAGGTGAGCAGTTCTTC.

The chain combines TRBV10-3 with TRBJ1-2; 12 bases are shared with TRBD1. Germline trimming cut 6 bases from V and 4 bases from J; bases unmatched to any gene: 12. Germline V lookup: CDR1 ENHRY, CDR2 SYGVKD. The CDR3 runs 17 residues. CDR3 DNA sequence: TGTGCCATCAGAGCCGGGACAGGGGGCGCGAGCGGCTATGGCTACACCTTC. Encoded protein: CAIRAGTGGASGYGYTF.

V and J are TRBV19 and TRBJ1-2, with D tentatively TRBD1 (5 bases). Germline CDR1 reads LNHDA; CDR2 reads SQIVND (reference sequence). This CDR3 contains 13 residues. V was pared by 7 bases and J by 8 bases, with 17 bases between. The CDR3 sequence: CASTSPGGVGYTF. CDR3 in DNA: TGTGCCAGTACCTCACCGGGGGGTGTGGGCTACACCTTC.

The rearrangement joins TRBV28 to TRBJ1-6; D is uncertain. Trimming cost V 4 bases and J 7 bases, with 5 bases left between them. Per germline, CDR1 MDHEN and CDR2 SYDVKM. CDR3 size: 12 residues. The CDR3 region has the DNA TGTGCCAGCAGTTCATCGAATTCACCCCTCCACTTT. This translates into CASSSSNSPLHF.

The chain carries TRBV28 and TRBJ1-1, with 7 bases that match TRBD1. The V and J ends lost 6 bases and 2 bases, in that order; junction bases with no gene match: 6. Germline V gene data show CDR1 as MDHEN and CDR2 as SYDVKM. The CDR3 contains 14 residues. CDR3 bases: TGTGCCAGCAGGCGACAGGGAAGAAACACTGAAGCTTTCTTT. This encodes CASRRQGRNTEAFF.

This sequence joins TRBV19 and TRBJ1-2; D is perhaps TRBD1 (6 bases). Trimming left V 11 bases short and J 4 bases short, with 11 bases between. The CDR3 runs 11 residues. The germline V gene encodes CDR1 LNHDA and CDR2 SQIVND (reference sequence). Here the CDR3 reads CASGGAYGYTF. CDR3 nucleotides: TGTGCCTCGGGGGGCGCCTATGGCTACACCTTC.

This clone was seen ten or more times. The V gene is TRBV7-3, the J gene TRBJ2-5; the D is unclear. Germline loops: CDR1 SGHTA, CDR2 FQGTGA. There are 13 residues in the CDR3. Trimming removed 0 bases from V and 5 bases from J, with 7 bases in between. CDR3 sequence: CASSLTGYETQYF. Written as DNA, the CDR3 is TGTGCCAGCAGCTTAACAGGGTACGAGACCCAGTACTTC.